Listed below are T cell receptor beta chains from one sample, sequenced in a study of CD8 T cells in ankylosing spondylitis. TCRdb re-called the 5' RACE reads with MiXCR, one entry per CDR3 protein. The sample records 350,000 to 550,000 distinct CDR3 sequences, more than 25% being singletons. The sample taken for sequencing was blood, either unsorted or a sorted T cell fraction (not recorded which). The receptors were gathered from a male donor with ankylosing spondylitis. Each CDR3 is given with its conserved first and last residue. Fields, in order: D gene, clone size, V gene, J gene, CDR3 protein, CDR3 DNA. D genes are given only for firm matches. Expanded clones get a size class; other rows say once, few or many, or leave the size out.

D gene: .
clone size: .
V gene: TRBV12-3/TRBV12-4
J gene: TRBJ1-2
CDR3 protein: CASSPQVSGGTF
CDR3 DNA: TGTGCCAGCAGTCCCCAGGTCTCCGGTGGCACCTTC

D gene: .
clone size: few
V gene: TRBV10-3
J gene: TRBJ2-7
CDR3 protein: CAIRLTGAYEQYF
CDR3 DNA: TGTGCCATCAGACTGACAGGCGCCTACGAGCAGTACTTC

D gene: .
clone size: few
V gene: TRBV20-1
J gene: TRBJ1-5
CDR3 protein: CSAIPRVDIPLNQPQHF
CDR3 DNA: TGCAGTGCTATCCCCCGTGTAGACATCCCCCTCAATCAGCCCCAGCATTTT

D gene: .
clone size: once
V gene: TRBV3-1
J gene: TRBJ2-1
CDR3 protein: CASSPDREKQFF
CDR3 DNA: TGTGCCAGCAGCCCAGACCGGGAAAAACAGTTCTTC

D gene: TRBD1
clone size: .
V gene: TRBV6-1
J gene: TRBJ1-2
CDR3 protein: CASKIRQGVYGYTF
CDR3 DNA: TGTGCCAGCAAAATCAGACAGGGTGTCTATGGCTACACCTTC

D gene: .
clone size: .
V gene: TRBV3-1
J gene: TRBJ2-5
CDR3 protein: CASSLTNGASGTQYF
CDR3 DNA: TGTGCCAGCAGCCTAACAAATGGGGCGAGTGGGACCCAGTACTTC

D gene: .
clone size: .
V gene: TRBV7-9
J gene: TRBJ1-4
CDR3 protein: CASSLWEELFF
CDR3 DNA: TGTGCCAGCAGCTTATGGGAGGAACTGTTTTTT

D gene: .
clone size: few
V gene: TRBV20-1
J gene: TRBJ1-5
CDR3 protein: CSATYNRVDQPQHF
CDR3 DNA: TGCAGTGCTACCTATAACAGGGTAGATCAGCCCCAGCATTTT

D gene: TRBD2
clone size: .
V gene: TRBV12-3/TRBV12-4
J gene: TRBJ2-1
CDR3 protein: CASREPGLTYNEQFF
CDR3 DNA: TGTGCCAGCAGGGAACCGGGACTAACCTACAATGAGCAGTTCTTC

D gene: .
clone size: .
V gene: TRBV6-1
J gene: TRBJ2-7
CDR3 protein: CASSGEDRGQYF
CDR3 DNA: TGTGCCAGCAGTGGGGAGGATCGGGGGCAGTACTTC

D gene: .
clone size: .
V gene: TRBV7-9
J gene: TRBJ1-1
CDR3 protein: CASSLGEATEAFF
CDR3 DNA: TGTGCCAGCAGCTTAGGCGAGGCCACTGAAGCTTTCTTT